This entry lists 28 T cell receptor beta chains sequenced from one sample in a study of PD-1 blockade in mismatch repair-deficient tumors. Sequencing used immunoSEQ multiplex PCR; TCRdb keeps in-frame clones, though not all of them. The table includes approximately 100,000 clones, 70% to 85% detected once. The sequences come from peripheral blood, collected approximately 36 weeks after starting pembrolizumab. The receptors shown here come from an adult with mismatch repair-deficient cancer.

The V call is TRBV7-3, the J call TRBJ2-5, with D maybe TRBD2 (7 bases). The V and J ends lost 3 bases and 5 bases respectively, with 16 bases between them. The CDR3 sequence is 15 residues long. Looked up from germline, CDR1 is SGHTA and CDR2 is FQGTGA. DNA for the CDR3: TGTGCCAGCAGCTTGGGGGCGGGAGTCGGTGAGACCCAGTACTTC. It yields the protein CASSLGAGVGETQYF. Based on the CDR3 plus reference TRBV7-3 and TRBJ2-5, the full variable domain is GAGVSQTPSNKVTEKGKYVELRCDPISGHTALYWYRQSLGQGPEFLIYFQGTGAADDSGLPNDRFFAVRPEGSVSTLKIQRTERGDSAVYLCASSLGAGVGETQYFGPGTRLLVL.

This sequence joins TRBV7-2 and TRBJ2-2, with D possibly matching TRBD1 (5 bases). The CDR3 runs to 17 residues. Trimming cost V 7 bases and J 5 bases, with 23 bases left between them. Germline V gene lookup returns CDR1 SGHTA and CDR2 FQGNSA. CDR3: CASTWRQGAFWTGELFF. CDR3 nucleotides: TGTGCCAGCACCTGGCGGCAGGGCGCTTTCTGGACCGGGGAGCTGTTTTTT.

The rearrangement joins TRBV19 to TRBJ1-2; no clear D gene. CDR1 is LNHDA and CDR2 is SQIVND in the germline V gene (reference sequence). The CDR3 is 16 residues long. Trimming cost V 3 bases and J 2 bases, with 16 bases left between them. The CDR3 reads CASSITHLAWNYGYTF. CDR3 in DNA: TGTGCCAGTAGTATCACCCACCTCGCATGGAACTATGGCTACACCTTC.

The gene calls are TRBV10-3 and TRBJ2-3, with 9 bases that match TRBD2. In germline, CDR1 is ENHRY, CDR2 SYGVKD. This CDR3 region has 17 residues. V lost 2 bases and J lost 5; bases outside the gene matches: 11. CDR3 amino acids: CAISEPFRAGGLDTQYF. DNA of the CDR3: TGTGCCATCAGTGAGCCCTTCCGGGCGGGAGGGCTAGATACGCAGTATTTT.

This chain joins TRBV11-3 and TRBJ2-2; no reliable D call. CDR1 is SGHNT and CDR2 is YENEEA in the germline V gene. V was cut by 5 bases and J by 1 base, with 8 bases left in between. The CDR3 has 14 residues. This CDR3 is CASSRTRNTGELFF. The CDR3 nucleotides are TGTGCCAGCAGCCGAACAAGGAACACCGGGGAGCTGTTTTTT.

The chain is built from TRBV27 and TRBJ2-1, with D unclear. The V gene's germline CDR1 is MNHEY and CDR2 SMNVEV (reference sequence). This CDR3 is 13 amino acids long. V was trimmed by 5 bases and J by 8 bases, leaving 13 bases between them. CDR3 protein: CASSDRGYDEQFF. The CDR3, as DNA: TGTGCCAGCAGTGACCGTGGGTACGATGAGCAGTTCTTC.

The CDR3 reads CASRPSGRAIGELFF. The DNA of the CDR3 is TGTGCCAGCAGACCTAGCGGGAGGGCCATCGGGGAGCTGTTTTTT. The rearrangement joins TRBV7-6 to TRBJ2-2; 12 bases fit TRBD2. Germline trimming cut 6 bases from V and 7 bases from J; bases unmatched to any gene: 6. The germline V gene encodes CDR1 SGHVS and CDR2 FNYEAQ. This CDR3 is built from 15 residues.

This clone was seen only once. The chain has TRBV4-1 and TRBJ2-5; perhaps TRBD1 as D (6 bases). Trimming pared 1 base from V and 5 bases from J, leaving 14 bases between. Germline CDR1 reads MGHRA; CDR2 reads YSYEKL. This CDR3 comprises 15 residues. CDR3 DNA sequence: TGCGCCAGCAGCCAAGTCCATGGGGGCGGTGAGACCCAGTACTTC. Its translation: CASSQVHGGGETQYF.

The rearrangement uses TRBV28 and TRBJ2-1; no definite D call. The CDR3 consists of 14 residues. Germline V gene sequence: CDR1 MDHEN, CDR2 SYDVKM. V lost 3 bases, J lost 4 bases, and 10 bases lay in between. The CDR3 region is CASSLAWKYNEQFF. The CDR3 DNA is TGTGCCAGCAGTTTGGCCTGGAAGTACAATGAGCAGTTCTTC.

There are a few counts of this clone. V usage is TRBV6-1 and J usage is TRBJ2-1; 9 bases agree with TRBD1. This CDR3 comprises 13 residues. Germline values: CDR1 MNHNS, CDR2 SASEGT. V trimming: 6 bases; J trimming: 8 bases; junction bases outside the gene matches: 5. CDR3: CASRQGALDEQFF. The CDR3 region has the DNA TGTGCCAGCAGACAGGGGGCTTTGGATGAGCAGTTCTTC.

CDR3 sequence reads: CASSQRWGTQGQPQHF. The CDR3 coding sequence is TGTGCCAGCAGCCAACGATGGGGGACCCAAGGTCAGCCCCAGCATTTT. The rearrangement uses TRBV4-2 and TRBJ1-5; D may be TRBD1 (5 bases). V gave up 2 bases and J gave up 6 bases, with 17 bases separating them. The CDR3 is made up of 16 amino acids. Germline V gives CDR1 LGHNA, CDR2 YNFKEQ.

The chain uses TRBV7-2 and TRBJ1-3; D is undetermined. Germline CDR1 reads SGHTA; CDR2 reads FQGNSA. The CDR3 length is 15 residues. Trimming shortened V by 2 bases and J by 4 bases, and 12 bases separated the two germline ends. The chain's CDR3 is CASSLIGGKGNTIYF. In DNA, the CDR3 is TGTGCCAGCAGCTTAATCGGCGGGAAGGGAAACACCATATATTTT. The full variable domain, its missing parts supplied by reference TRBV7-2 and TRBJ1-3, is GAGVSQSPSNKVTEKGKDVELRCDPISGHTALYWYRQSLGQGLEFLIYFQGNSAPDKSGLPSDRFSAERTGGSVSTLTIQRTQQEDSAVYLCASSLIGGKGNTIYFGEGSWLTVV.

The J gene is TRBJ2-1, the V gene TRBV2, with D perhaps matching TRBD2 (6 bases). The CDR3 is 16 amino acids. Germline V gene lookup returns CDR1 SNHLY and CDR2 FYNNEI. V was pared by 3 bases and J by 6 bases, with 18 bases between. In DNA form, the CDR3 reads TGTGCCAGCAGTGACGCTCCGGGAGCGTTAGGCAATGAGCAGTTCTTC. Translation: CASSDAPGALGNEQFF.

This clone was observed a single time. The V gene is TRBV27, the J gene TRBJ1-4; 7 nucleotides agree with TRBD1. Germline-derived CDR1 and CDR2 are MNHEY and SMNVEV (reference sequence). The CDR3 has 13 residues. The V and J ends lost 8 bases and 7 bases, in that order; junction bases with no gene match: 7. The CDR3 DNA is TGTGCCAGCCGAAGACAGGGCGGTGAAAAACTGTTTTTT. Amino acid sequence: CASRRQGGEKLFF.

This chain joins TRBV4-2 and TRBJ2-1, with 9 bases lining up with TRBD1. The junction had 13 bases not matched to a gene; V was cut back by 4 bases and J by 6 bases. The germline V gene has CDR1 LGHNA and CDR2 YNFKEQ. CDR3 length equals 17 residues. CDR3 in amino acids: CASSLRPGQGTSNEQFF. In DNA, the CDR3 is TGTGCCAGCAGCCTCCGTCCGGGACAGGGAACTTCCAATGAGCAGTTCTTC.

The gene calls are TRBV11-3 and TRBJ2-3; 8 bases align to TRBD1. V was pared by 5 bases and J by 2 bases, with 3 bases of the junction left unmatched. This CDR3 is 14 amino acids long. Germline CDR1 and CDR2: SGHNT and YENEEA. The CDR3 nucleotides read TGTGCCAGCAGCCAGGGACAGGTCACAGATACGCAGTATTTT. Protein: CASSQGQVTDTQYF.

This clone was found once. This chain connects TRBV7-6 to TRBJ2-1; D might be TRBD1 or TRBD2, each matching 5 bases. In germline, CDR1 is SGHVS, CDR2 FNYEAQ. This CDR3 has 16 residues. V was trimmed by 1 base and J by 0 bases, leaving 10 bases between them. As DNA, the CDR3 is TGTGCCAGCAGCTTAGAAGTCGGGACCTCCTACAATGAGCAGTTCTTC. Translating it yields CASSLEVGTSYNEQFF.

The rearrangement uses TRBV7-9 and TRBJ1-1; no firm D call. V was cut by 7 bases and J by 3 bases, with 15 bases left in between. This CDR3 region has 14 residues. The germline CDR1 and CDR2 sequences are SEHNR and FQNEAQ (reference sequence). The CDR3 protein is CASTQIGQDTEAFF. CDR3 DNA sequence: TGTGCCAGCACCCAGATTGGGCAGGACACTGAAGCTTTCTTT. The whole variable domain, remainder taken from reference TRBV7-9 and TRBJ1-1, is DTGVSQNPRHKITKRGQNVTFRCDPISEHNRLYWYRQTLGQGPEFLTYFQNEAQLEKSRLLSDRFSAERPKGSFSTLEIQRTEQGDSAMYLCASTQIGQDTEAFFGQGTRLTVV.

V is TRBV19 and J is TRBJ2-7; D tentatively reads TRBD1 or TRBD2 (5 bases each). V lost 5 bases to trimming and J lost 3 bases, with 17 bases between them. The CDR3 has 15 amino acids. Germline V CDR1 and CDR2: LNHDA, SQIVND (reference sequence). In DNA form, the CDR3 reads TGTGCCAGTAGTTACGGCCAGTCGGGGCTCTACGAGCAGTACTTC. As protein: CASSYGQSGLYEQYF.

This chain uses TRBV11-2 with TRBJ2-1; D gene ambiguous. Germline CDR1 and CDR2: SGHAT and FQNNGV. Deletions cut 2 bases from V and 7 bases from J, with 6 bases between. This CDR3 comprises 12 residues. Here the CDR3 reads CASSLTRNEQFF. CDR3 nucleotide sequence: TGTGCCAGCAGCTTAACGCGAAATGAGCAGTTCTTC.

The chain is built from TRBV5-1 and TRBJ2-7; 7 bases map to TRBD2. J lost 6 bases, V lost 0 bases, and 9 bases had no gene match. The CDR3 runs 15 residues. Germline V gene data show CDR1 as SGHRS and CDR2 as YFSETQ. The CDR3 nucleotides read TGCGCCAGCAGCTTGGTGGGCGGGAGAAGAGGCGAGCAGTACTTC. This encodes CASSLVGGRRGEQYF.

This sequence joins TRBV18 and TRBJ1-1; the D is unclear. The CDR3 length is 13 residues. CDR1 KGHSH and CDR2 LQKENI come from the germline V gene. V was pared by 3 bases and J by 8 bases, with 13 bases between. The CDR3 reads CASSPVGTREAFF. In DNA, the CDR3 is TGTGCCAGCTCACCCGTGGGTACTAGGGAAGCTTTCTTT.

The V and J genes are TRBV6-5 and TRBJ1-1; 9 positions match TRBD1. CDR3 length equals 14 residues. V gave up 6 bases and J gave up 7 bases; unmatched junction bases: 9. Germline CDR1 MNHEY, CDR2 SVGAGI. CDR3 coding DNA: TGTGCCAGCAGACAGGGGGCGGAAAGAGTTGAAGCTTTCTTT. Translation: CASRQGAERVEAFF.

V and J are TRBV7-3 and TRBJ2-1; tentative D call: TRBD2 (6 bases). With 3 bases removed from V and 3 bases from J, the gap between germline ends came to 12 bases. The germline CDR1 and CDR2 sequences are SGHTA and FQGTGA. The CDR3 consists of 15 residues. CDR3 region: CASSLGGANYNEQFF. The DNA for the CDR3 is TGTGCCAGCAGCTTGGGGGGAGCGAACTACAATGAGCAGTTCTTC.

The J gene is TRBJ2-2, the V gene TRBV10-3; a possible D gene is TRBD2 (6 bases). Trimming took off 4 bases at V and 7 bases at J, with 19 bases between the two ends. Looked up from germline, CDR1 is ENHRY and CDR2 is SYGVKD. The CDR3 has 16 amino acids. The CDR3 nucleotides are TGTGCCATCAGTGGTTACGGGGGAGAGGAGGGCGGGGAGCTGTTTTTT. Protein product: CAISGYGGEEGGELFF.

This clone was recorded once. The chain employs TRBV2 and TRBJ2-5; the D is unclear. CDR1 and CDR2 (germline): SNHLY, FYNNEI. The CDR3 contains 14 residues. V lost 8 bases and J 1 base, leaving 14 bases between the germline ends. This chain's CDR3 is CASGPPWAQETQYF. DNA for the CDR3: TGTGCCAGCGGCCCCCCGTGGGCCCAAGAGACCCAGTACTTC. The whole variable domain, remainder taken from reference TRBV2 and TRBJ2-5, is EPEVTQTPSHQVTQMGQEVILRCVPISNHLYFYWYRQILGQKVEFLVSFYNNEISEKSEIFDDQFSVERPDGSNFTLKIRSTKLEDSAMYFCASGPPWAQETQYFGPGTRLLVL.

This chain's CDR3 is CAWSQGWTEAFF. The CDR3, as DNA: TGTGCCTGGAGTCAGGGGTGGACTGAAGCTTTCTTT. The V and J genes are TRBV30 and TRBJ1-1; D might be TRBD1 (6 bases). Germline CDR1 reads GTSNPN; CDR2 reads SVGIG (reference sequence). V lost 2 bases and J lost 5, with 9 bases in between. CDR3 length: 12 amino acids.

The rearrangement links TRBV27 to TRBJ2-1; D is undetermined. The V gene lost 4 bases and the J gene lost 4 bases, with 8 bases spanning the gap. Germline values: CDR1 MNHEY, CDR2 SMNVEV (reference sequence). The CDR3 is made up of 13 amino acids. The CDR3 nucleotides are TGTGCCAGCAGTTATCTAGATTACAATGAGCAGTTCTTC. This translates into CASSYLDYNEQFF.